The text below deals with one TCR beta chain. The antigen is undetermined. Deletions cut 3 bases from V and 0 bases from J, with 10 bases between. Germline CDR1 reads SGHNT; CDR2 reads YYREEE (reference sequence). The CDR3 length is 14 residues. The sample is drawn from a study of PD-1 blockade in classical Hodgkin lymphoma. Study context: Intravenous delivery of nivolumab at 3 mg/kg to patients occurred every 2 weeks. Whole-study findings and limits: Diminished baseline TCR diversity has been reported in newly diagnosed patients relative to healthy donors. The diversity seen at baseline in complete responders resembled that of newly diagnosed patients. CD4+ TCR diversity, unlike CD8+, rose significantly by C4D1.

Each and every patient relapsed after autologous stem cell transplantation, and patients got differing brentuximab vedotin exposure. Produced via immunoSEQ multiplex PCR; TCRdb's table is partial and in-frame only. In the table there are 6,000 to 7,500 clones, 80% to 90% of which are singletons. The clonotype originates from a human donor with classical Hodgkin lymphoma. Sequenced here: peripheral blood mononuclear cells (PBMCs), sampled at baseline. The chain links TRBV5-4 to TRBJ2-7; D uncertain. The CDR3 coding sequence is TGTGCCAGCAGCTCAATTGAGAGCTCCTACGAGCAGTACTTC. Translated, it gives CASSSIESSYEQYF.